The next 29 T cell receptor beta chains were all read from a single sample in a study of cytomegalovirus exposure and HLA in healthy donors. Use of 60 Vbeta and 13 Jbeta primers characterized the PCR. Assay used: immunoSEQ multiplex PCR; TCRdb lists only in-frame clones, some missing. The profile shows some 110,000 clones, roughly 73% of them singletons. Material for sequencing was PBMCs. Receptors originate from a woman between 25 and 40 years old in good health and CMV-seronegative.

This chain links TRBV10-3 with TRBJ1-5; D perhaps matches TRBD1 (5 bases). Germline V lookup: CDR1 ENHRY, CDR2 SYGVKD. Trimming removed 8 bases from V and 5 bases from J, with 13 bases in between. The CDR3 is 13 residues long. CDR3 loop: CAIGQDTYQPQHF. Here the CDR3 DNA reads TGTGCCATCGGGCAGGACACCTATCAGCCCCAGCATTTT.

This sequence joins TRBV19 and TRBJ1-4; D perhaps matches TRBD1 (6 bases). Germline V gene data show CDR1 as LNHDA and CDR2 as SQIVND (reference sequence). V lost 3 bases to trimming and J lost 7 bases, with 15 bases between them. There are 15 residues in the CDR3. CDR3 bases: TGTGCCAGTAGTATCGGCTTCGGGACAACTGAAAAACTGTTTTTT. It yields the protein CASSIGFGTTEKLFF.

For the CDR3, the DNA is TGTGCCAGCGGGGGACAGGGTCGGGAAAAACTGTTTTTT. This sequence encodes CASGGQGREKLFF. The rearrangement joins TRBV7-9 to TRBJ1-4; 9 bases align to TRBD1. Germline CDR1 and CDR2: SEHNR and FQNEAQ (reference sequence). The ends lost 8 bases at V and 8 bases at J; junction bases unmatched: 6. The CDR3 spans 13 residues.

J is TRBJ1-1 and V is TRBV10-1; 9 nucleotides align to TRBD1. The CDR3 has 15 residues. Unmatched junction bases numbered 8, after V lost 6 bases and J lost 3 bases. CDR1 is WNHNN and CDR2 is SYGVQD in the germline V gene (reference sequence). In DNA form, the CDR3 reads TGCGCCAGCAGAGAGACAGGGGGAGCGGACACTGAAGCTTTCTTT. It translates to CASRETGGADTEAFF.

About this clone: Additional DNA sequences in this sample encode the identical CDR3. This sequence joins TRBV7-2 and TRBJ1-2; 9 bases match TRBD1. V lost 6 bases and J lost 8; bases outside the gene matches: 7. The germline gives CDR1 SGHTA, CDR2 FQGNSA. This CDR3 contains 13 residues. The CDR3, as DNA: TGTGCCAGCAGTCACCGGGACAGGGACGGCTACACCTTC. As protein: CASSHRDRDGYTF.

The CDR3 sequence is CASSDSTRGQRYTF. The CDR3 DNA reads TGTGCCAGCAGTGACTCGACTCGGGGACAGCGCTACACCTTC. This sequence joins TRBV6-4 and TRBJ1-2; 7 nucleotides line up with TRBD1. The CDR3 loop spans 14 amino acids. Germline values: CDR1 MRHNA, CDR2 SNTAGT. Trimming cost V 0 bases and J 9 bases; bases outside gene matches: 7.

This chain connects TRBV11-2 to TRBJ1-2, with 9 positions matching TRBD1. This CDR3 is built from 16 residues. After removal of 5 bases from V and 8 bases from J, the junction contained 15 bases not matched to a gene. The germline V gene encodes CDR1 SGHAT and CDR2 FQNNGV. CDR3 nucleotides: TGTGCCAGCAGCCCGAGAGACAGGGGGTCACTAAAGGGCTACACCTTC. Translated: CASSPRDRGSLKGYTF.

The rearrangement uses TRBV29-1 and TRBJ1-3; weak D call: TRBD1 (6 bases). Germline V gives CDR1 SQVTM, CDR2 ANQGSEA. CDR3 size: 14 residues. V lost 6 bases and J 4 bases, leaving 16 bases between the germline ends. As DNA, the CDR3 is TGCAGCGTCCGACCGCAGGGGTCAGGAAACACCATATATTTT. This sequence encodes CSVRPQGSGNTIYF.

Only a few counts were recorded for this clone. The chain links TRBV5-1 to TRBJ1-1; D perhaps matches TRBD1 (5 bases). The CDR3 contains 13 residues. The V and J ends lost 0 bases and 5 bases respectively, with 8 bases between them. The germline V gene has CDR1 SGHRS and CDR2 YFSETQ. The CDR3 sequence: CASSLGQLTEAFF. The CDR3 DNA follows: TGCGCCAGCAGCTTGGGACAGCTGACTGAAGCTTTCTTT.

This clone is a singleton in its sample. This CDR3 is CASSDRTGRSGANVLTF. The CDR3, as DNA: TGTGCCAGCAGCGACCGGACAGGCCGATCTGGGGCCAACGTCCTGACTTTC. V gene TRBV9 combines with J gene TRBJ2-6, with 7 bases matching TRBD1. The length of the CDR3 is 17 residues. Trimming took 3 bases from V and 1 from J; bases not matched to a gene: 7. CDR1 and CDR2 (germline): SGDLS, YYNGEE.

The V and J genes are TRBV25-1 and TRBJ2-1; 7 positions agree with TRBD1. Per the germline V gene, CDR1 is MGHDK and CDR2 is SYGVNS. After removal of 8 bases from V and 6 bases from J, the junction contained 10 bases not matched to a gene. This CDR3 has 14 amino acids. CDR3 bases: TGTGCCAGCCGGAGACAGGGTAGAAGCAATGAGCAGTTCTTC. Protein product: CASRRQGRSNEQFF.

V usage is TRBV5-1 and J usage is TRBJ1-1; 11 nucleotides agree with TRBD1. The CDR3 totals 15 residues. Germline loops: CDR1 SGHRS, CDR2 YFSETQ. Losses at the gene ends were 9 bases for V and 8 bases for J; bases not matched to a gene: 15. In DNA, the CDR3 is TGCGCCACTGGCAGGGTAACGGGACAGGGGGGCGAAGCTTTCTTT. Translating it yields CATGRVTGQGGEAFF.

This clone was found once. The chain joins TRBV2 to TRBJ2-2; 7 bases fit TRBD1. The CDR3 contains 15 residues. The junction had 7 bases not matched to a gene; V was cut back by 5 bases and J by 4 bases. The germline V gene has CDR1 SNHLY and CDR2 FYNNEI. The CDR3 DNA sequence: TGTGCCAGCAGTTCACGGGACAGCTTCACCGGGGAGCTGTTTTTT. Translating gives CASSSRDSFTGELFF.

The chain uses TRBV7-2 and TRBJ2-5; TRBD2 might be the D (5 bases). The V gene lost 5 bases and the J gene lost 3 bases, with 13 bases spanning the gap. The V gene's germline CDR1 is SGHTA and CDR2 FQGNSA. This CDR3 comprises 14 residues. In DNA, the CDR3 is TGTGCCAGCAGCAACCGGGAACCAGAAGAGACCCAGTACTTC. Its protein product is CASSNREPEETQYF. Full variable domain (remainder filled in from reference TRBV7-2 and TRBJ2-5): GAGVSQSPSNKVTEKGKDVELRCDPISGHTALYWYRQSLGQGLEFLIYFQGNSAPDKSGLPSDRFSAERTGGSVSTLTIQRTQQEDSAVYLCASSNREPEETQYFGPGTRLLVL.

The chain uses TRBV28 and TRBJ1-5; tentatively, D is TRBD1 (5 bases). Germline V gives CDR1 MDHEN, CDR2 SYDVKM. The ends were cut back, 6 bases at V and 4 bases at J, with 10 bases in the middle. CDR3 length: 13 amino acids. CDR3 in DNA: TGTGCCAGCAGGGCAGGGAGGAATCAGCCCCAGCATTTT. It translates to CASRAGRNQPQHF. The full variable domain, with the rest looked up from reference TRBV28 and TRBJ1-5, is DVKVTQSSRYLVKRTGEKVFLECVQDMDHENMFWYRQDPGLGLRLIYFSYDVKMKEKGDIPEGYSVSREKKERFSLILESASTNQTSMYLCASRAGRNQPQHFGDGTRLSIL.

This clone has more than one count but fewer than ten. This CDR3 is CASSSVGGSRLQFF. CDR3 DNA: TGTGCCAGCAGTTCCGTGGGAGGGTCCCGACTCCAGTTCTTC. The chain combines TRBV27 with TRBJ2-1, with TRBD2 matching 7 bases. CDR1 is MNHEY, CDR2 SMNVEV, per germline (reference sequence). The CDR3 is made up of 14 amino acids. The ends lost 4 bases at V and 13 bases at J; junction bases unmatched: 13.

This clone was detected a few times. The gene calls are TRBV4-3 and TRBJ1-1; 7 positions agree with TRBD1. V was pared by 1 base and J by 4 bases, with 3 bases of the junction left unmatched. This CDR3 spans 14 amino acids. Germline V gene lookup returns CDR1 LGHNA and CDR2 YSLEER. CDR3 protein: CASSQVPGGTEAFF. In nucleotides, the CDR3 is TGCGCCAGCAGCCAAGTACCAGGGGGCACTGAAGCTTTCTTT.

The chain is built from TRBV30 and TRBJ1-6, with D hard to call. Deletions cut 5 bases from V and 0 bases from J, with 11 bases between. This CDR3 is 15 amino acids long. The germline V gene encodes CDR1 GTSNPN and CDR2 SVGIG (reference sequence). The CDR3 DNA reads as TGTGCCTGGGGCGACGGGAGCTCCTATAATTCACCCCTCCACTTT. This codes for CAWGDGSSYNSPLHF. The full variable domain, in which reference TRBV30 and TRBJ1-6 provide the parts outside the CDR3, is SQTIHQWPATLVQPVGSPLSLECTVEGTSNPNLYWYRQAAGRGLQLLFYSVGIGQISSEVPQNLSASRPQDRQFILSSKKLLLSDSGFYLCAWGDGSSYNSPLHFGNGTRLTVT.

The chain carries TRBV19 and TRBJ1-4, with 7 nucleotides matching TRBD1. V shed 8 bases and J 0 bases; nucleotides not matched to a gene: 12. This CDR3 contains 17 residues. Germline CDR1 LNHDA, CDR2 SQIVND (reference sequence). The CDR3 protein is CASSNRGERSTNEKLFF. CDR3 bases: TGTGCCAGTTCCAACAGGGGAGAGCGGTCAACTAATGAAAAACTGTTTTTT.

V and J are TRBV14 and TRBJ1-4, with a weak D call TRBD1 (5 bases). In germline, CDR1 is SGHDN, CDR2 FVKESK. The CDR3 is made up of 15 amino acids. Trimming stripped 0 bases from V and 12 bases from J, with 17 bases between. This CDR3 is CASSQDVSRVEELFF. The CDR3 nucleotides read TGTGCCAGCAGCCAAGATGTGAGCAGGGTTGAGGAACTGTTTTTT.

CDR3 in amino acids: CASSSTGGLYRTEAFF. In DNA, the CDR3 is TGTGCCAGCAGCTCTACAGGGGGACTTTATCGCACTGAAGCTTTCTTT. The chain combines TRBV5-6 with TRBJ1-1; 8 bases line up with TRBD1. The germline V gene encodes CDR1 SGHDT and CDR2 YYEEEE. With 3 bases clipped from V and 4 bases from J, the junction kept 11 bases outside the gene matches. The CDR3 is made up of 16 amino acids.

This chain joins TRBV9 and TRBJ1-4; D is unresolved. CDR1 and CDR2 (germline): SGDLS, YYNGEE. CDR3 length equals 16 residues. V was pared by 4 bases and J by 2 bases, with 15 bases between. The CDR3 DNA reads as TGTGCCAGCAGCCCTGGACTTTACGGTACTAATGAAAAACTGTTTTTT. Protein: CASSPGLYGTNEKLFF. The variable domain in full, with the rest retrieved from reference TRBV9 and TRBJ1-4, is DSGVTQTPKHLITATGQRVTLRCSPRSGDLSVYWYQQSLDQGLQFLIQYYNGEERAKGNILERFSAQQFPDLHSELNLSSLELGDSALYFCASSPGLYGTNEKLFFGSGTQLSVL.

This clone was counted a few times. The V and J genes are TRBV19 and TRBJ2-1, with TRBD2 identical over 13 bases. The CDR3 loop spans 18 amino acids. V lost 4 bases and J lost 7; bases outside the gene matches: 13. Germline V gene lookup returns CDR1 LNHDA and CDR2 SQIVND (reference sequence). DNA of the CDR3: TGTGCCAGTAGTAACTCCCCCGGACTAGCGGGAGTTATAAATGAGCAGTTCTTC. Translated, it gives CASSNSPGLAGVINEQFF.

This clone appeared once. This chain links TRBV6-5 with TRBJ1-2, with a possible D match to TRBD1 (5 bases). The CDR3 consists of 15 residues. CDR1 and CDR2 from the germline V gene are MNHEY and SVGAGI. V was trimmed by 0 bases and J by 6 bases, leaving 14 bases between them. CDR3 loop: CASSYSSGGVDGYTF. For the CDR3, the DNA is TGTGCCAGCAGTTACTCGAGCGGAGGGGTTGATGGCTACACCTTC.

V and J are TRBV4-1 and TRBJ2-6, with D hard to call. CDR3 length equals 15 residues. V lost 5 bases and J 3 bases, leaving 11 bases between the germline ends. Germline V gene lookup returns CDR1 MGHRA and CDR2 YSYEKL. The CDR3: CASSLESFGANVLTF. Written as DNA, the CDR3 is TGCGCCAGCAGCTTAGAAAGTTTTGGGGCCAACGTCCTGACTTTC.

CDR3 sequence: CASSDRGVANYGYTF. The CDR3 DNA follows: TGTGCCAGCAGTGACAGGGGGGTGGCTAACTATGGCTACACCTTC. V gene TRBV2 combines with J gene TRBJ1-2, with 7 bases fitting TRBD1. The CDR3 covers 15 residues. Germline trimming cut 3 bases from V and 0 bases from J; bases unmatched to any gene: 4. Germline V gene sequence: CDR1 SNHLY, CDR2 FYNNEI.

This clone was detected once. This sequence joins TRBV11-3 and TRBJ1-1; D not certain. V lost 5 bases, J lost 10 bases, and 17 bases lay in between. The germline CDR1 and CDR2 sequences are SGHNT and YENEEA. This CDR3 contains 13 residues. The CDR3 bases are TGTGCCAGCAGCACTACTTGGTCAGTGCCAGCTTTCTTT. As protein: CASSTTWSVPAFF.

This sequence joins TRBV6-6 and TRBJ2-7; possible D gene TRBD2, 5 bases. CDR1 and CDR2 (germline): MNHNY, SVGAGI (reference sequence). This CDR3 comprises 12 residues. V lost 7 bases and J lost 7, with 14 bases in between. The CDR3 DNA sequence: TGTGCCAGCACCGACCCCCCGGGAGAGCAGTACTTC. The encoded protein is CASTDPPGEQYF.

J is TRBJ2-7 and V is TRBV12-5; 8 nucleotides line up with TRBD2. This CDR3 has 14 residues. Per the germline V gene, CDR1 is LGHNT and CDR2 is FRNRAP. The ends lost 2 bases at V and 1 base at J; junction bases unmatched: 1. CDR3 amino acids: CASGLSGGSYEQYF. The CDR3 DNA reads TGTGCTAGTGGTTTGAGCGGGGGTTCCTACGAGCAGTACTTC.